This entry concerns a single T cell receptor (beta chain). This clonotype showed up just a few times. The antigen it recognizes is unknown. Base qualities are not at hand, and no much larger clone is one base apart. The CDR3 goes from the cysteine to the phenylalanine over 17 residues. Left in the record is the CDR3 DNA by itself, 51 bases read in frame from the first base. A distance of 24 bases separates the germline ends of V and J, which lose 6 bases and 4 bases respectively. The germline V gene supplies CDR1 MDHEN and CDR2 SYDVKM. The sample is drawn from a study of spatial heterogeneity in lung cancer (dated by TCRdb to between 2018 and 2021). The study in broad terms: Beta-chain transcripts were consistently detected in greater numbers than alpha-chain transcripts, which likely reflected higher beta-chain transcript abundance. Nonsynonymous mutation counts, determined by whole-exome sequencing of tumor tissue, were related to TCR repertoire features. The study quantitatively compared TCR alpha and beta repertoires across multiple tumor regions, matched nontumor lung and blood in non-small cell lung cancer. A strong correlation was found between TCR transcript counts in tumor regions and a T cell transcriptional module score from matched bulk RNA-seq. At surgery, over 200 tumor regions, around 64 matched nontumor lung samples and 45 to 60 PBMC samples were TCR-sequenced for both alpha and beta chains. In the raw uncorrected reads, each unique combination of TCR and UMI appeared more than ten times on average.

Beyond this particular receptor, the publication reports: The count of ubiquitous expanded TCRs correlated with the count of ubiquitous nonsynonymous mutations, and the count of regional expanded TCRs correlated with the count of regional nonsynonymous mutations. A correlation was observed between the number of expanded intratumoral alpha and beta TCRs and the tumor nonsynonymous mutation count. Confirming at a functional level the hypothesis that regional TCRs recognize regional mutations was considered to require additional single-cell paired TCR alpha and beta sequencing. TCR-seq coverage of tumor T cells was estimated to be only 6% to 7.5% for alpha chains and approximately 12% for beta chains.

The time point label for this specimen denotes: sample taken at primary tumor resection. Donors were around 71 patients with early-stage, untreated non-small cell lung cancer from the lung TRACERx cohort. For TCR sequencing, whole RNA was extracted from tumor and nontumor lung tissue, or from cryopreserved PBMC samples, and no cell sorting was done. Patients were selected for TCR sequencing only if sufficient RNA was available from at least two tumor regions. Before selection, tumor and adjacent nontumor lung specimens were reviewed by a lung pathologist. Receptor amplification or capture employed 5' RACE. Reads for this sample came from a NextSeq 500. To allow correction of PCR and sequencing errors, the TCR library protocol tagged every TCR cDNA molecule with a unique molecular identifier. Regarding the original processing steps: TCR identification, UMI-based error correction and CDR3 extraction were all carried out with Decombinator tools. Expanded TCRs were defined as those above a frequency of 2 per 1,000, corresponding to the top 1% of the tumor frequency distribution. Expanded tumor TCRs statistically deemed absent (corrected P<0.05) from at least one tumor region were classed as regional, and all other expanded tumor TCRs were classed as ubiquitous. Each repertoire was subsampled 100 times to 5,000 TCRs, after which Renyi diversity was computed with the R vegan package. CDR3 similarity networks were built from amino acid triplet string-kernel similarity, connecting CDR3s with pairwise similarity above 0.82. Starting from the raw public reads, TCRdb applied fastp trimming at Q25, assembled clones with MiXCR and retained in-frame beta chains. Rows with one shared CDR3 protein collapse into an entry with the most common genes and DNA. TCRdb's processing, not the authors' own work, is the source of the V and J calls. For this sample the table gives fewer than 12,000 distinct CDR3 sequences, of which 9.5% to 15% were detected only once. Of the sample, roughly 40% is held by the ten largest clones.

The clonotype originates from a male donor with early-stage non-small cell lung cancer. The rearranged segments are TRBV28 and TRBJ2-5, and possibly TRBD2, on 5 matching bases. Source: lung tumor tissue, taken at surgery. CDR3 region: CASSSSLHIGEGETQYF. In nucleotide form, the sequence is TGTGCCAGCAGCTCCAGTTTACATATCGGGGAAGGAGAGACCCAGTACTTC.